This entry features one T cell receptor (beta chain) sequence. Antigen unknown. The record originates from a study of cytomegalovirus exposure and HLA in healthy donors. Study conclusions and caveats: Whilst most TCR sequences proved rare, a subset of public TCRs occurred across many donors.

Healthy bone marrow donors made up the donors. Amplification used 60 Vbeta primers and 13 Jbeta primers. Assay used: immunoSEQ multiplex PCR; TCRdb lists only in-frame clones, some missing. The data show approximately 190,000 clones, with about four fifths seen just once and 1.5% to 2% held by the top ten. Germline lookup yields CDR1 SGHTA and CDR2 FQGNSA. CDR3 size: 15 residues. V lost 5 bases, J lost 4 bases, and 12 bases lay in between. J is TRBJ2-6 and V is TRBV7-2, with D possibly matching TRBD2 (5 bases). Material: PBMCs. This TCR was sampled from a woman in her late teens or twenties in good health and CMV-seronegative. The CDR3 nucleotides are TGTGCCAGCAGCCTTAGAGGGCCCGGGGCCAACGTCCTGACTTTC. Amino acids: CASSLRGPGANVLTF.